This passage covers 16 T cell receptor beta chains from one sample sequenced in a study of blood T cell repertoires in COVID-19. Method: immunoSEQ multiplex PCR; TCRdb's copy keeps in-frame clones and lacks some. The table shows about 300,000 clones, with approximately 88% occurring only once. Sequencing was carried out using peripheral blood. These receptor sequences come from a woman aged 30 to 39 with COVID-19, enrolled during active disease.

This clone was seen more than once but under ten times. The chain has TRBV19 and TRBJ1-6, with TRBD1 identical over 8 bases. V trimming: 9 bases; J trimming: 7 bases; junction bases outside the gene matches: 2. The CDR3 has 12 residues. Looked up from germline, CDR1 is LNHDA and CDR2 is SQIVND (reference sequence). The DNA of the CDR3 is TGTGCCAGCCGGGACAGGAATTCACCCCTCCACTTT. It encodes CASRDRNSPLHF. Drawing the rest from reference TRBV19 and TRBJ1-6, the complete variable domain is DGGITQSPKYLFRKEGQNVTLSCEQNLNHDAMYWYRQDPGQGLRLIYYSQIVNDFQKGDIAEGYSVSREKKESFPLTVTSAQKNPTAFYLCASRDRNSPLHFGNGTRLTVT.

This chain links TRBV2 with TRBJ2-7; 10 nucleotides match TRBD2. This CDR3 is 13 amino acids long. The ends lost 8 bases at V and 4 bases at J; junction bases unmatched: 5. CDR1 is SNHLY and CDR2 is FYNNEI in the germline V gene. This CDR3 is CASGIAGGYEQYF. CDR3 in DNA: TGTGCCAGCGGGATAGCGGGGGGTTACGAGCAGTACTTC.

The rearrangement links TRBV7-2 to TRBJ2-5, with 9 bases identical to TRBD2. Trimming cost V 5 bases and J 5 bases; bases outside gene matches: 12. Looked up from germline, CDR1 is SGHTA and CDR2 is FQGNSA. The CDR3 is 16 amino acids. The CDR3 here is CASSPQGSGGGETQYF. The CDR3, as DNA: TGTGCCAGCAGCCCCCAGGGTAGCGGGGGTGGGGAGACCCAGTACTTC.

The V call is TRBV6-5, the J call TRBJ2-7; unclear D gene. Germline CDR1 reads MNHEY; CDR2 reads SVGAGI. The CDR3 has 13 amino acids. Trimming pared 5 bases from V and 2 bases from J, leaving 10 bases between. The CDR3: CASSPGDPYEQYF. The CDR3 DNA is TGTGCCAGCAGTCCCGGAGACCCCTACGAGCAGTACTTC.

V is TRBV5-1 and J is TRBJ1-1; a weak D match, TRBD1 (5 bases). From germline, CDR1 is SGHRS and CDR2 YFSETQ. The CDR3 runs 15 residues. Trimming stripped 0 bases from V and 3 bases from J, with 12 bases between. The CDR3 nucleotides read TGCGCCAGCAGCTTGGGAGGCAGGGTGGACACTGAAGCTTTCTTT. This codes for CASSLGGRVDTEAFF.

This clone was recorded a few times. The V gene is TRBV6-5, the J gene TRBJ2-7; TRBD1 matches 8 bases. Trimming removed 7 bases from V and 6 bases from J; junction bases left unmatched: 5. Germline V gives CDR1 MNHEY, CDR2 SVGAGI. This CDR3 is 12 amino acids long. For the CDR3, the DNA is TGTGCCAGCACCTGGACAGGGAGCGAGCAGTACTTC. This encodes CASTWTGSEQYF.

This clone came up once. This chain connects TRBV3-1 (or the pseudogene TRBV3-2) to TRBJ2-7; 10 bases align to TRBD1. Trimming cost V 4 bases and J 4 bases; bases outside gene matches: 4. The CDR3 is made up of 14 amino acids. CDR1 and CDR2 (germline): LGHDT, YNNKEL (reference sequence). The CDR3 bases are TGTGCCAGCAGCCCCCGGACAGGGGGTTACGAGCAGTACTTC. As protein: CASSPRTGGYEQYF.

V gene TRBV7-9 combines with J gene TRBJ1-2, with 9 bases fitting TRBD1. The CDR3 has 13 amino acids. V lost 6 bases and J lost 4; bases outside the gene matches: 3. The germline V gene encodes CDR1 SEHNR and CDR2 FQNEAQ (reference sequence). The CDR3 is CASRPQGAYGYTF. Written as DNA, the CDR3 is TGTGCCAGCAGGCCACAGGGGGCCTATGGCTACACCTTC.

J is TRBJ1-1 and V is TRBV5-8, with D hard to call. Trimming cost V 1 base and J 0 bases, with 13 bases left between them. This CDR3 is built from 16 residues. Looked up from germline, CDR1 is SGHTS and CDR2 is YDEGEE. This CDR3 reads CASSLLVAAMNTEAFF. CDR3 bases: TGTGCCAGCAGCTTGCTGGTAGCCGCGATGAACACTGAAGCTTTCTTT.

CDR3 loop: CASSRQGVLANEKLFF. The CDR3 nucleotides read TGTGCCAGCAGCAGACAGGGGGTCTTGGCTAATGAAAAACTGTTTTTT. V usage is TRBV5-4 and J usage is TRBJ1-4, with 9 bases identical to TRBD1. CDR1 SGHNT and CDR2 YYREEE come from the germline V gene (reference sequence). V was pared by 4 bases and J by 3 bases, with 7 bases of the junction left unmatched. The CDR3 covers 16 residues.

The gene calls are TRBV28 and TRBJ2-1; maybe TRBD1 (5 bases). The germline V gene encodes CDR1 MDHEN and CDR2 SYDVKM. Between the trimmed V and J ends, which lost 7 bases and 8 bases, there was a span of 12 bases. This CDR3 spans 12 amino acids. CDR3 in amino acids: CASTQGRDEQFF. The CDR3 nucleotides are TGTGCCAGCACTCAGGGTCGGGATGAGCAGTTCTTC. Drawing the rest from reference TRBV28 and TRBJ2-1, the complete variable domain is DVKVTQSSRYLVKRTGEKVFLECVQDMDHENMFWYRQDPGLGLRLIYFSYDVKMKEKGDIPEGYSVSREKKERFSLILESASTNQTSMYLCASTQGRDEQFFGPGTRLTVL.

The chain couples TRBV9 to TRBJ2-4; 7 bases fit TRBD1. This CDR3 spans 15 amino acids. The V gene end was trimmed by 0 bases and the J gene end by 3 bases; junction bases not matched to a gene: 3. The germline V gene has CDR1 SGDLS and CDR2 YYNGEE. The CDR3 loop is CASSVEGDSKNIQYF. In nucleotides, the CDR3 is TGTGCCAGCAGCGTAGAGGGGGACAGCAAAAACATTCAGTACTTC.

V usage is TRBV6-2 or TRBV6-3 and J usage is TRBJ2-5; no definite D call. The CDR3 spans 13 residues. CDR1 and CDR2 (germline): MNHEY, SVGEGT. V lost 4 bases to trimming and J lost 3 bases, with 9 bases between them. CDR3 residues: CASSSDSKETQYF. The CDR3 region has the DNA TGTGCCAGCAGTTCCGACTCCAAAGAGACCCAGTACTTC.

The rearrangement uses TRBV11-3 and TRBJ2-1; the match to TRBD1 covers 11 bases. V lost 6 bases to trimming and J lost 8 bases; unmatched junction nucleotides: 9. CDR3 length equals 15 residues. Germline V CDR1 and CDR2: SGHNT, YENEEA. Here the CDR3 reads CASSPRDRGVYEQFF. DNA of the CDR3: TGTGCCAGCAGTCCCCGGGACAGGGGGGTCTATGAGCAGTTCTTC.

The chain links TRBV28 to TRBJ2-1, with D tentatively TRBD1 (6 bases). Trimming took off 10 bases at V and 4 bases at J, with 17 bases between the two ends. Germline-derived CDR1 and CDR2 are MDHEN and SYDVKM. This CDR3 has 14 amino acids. The CDR3 sequence is CATGLSDRYNEQFF. In nucleotides, the CDR3 is TGTGCCACCGGACTGTCGGACAGATACAATGAGCAGTTCTTC. Full variable domain (remainder filled in from reference TRBV28 and TRBJ2-1): DVKVTQSSRYLVKRTGEKVFLECVQDMDHENMFWYRQDPGLGLRLIYFSYDVKMKEKGDIPEGYSVSREKKERFSLILESASTNQTSMYLCATGLSDRYNEQFFGPGTRLTVL.

V is TRBV6-5 and J is TRBJ1-5, with 7 positions matching TRBD1. This CDR3 is built from 14 residues. Germline CDR1 MNHEY, CDR2 SVGAGI. V gave up 7 bases and J gave up 6 bases; unmatched junction bases: 9. In nucleotides, the CDR3 is TGTGCCAGCACCCCCCTCGCAGGGGGTCAGCCCCAGCATTTT. Its protein product is CASTPLAGGQPQHF.